The T cell receptor beta chain described here comes from a study of cytomegalovirus exposure and HLA in healthy donors. For the study at large: The 110 or so validation repertoires, a later analysis reported, used the same platform as the approximately 670 first-cohort repertoires.

TCRdb's table, derived via immunoSEQ multiplex PCR, lists solely in-frame clones and lacks some. This table has 110,000 to 150,000 clones, roughly four fifths appearing once. Whole-study findings and limits: In vitro data verified a few CMV-associated chains as specific for CMV antigens.

This clone was recorded once. Its specificity is not known. Sequenced: PBMCs. The clonotype comes from a woman aged 25 to 39 in good health and CMV-seronegative.

The CDR3 is CASSYSSDRRAFF. Here the CDR3 DNA reads TGTGCCAGCAGTTACTCCTCGGACAGGCGAGCTTTCTTT. The chain recombines TRBV6-6 with TRBJ1-1, with 7 bases lining up with TRBD1. J was trimmed by 10 bases and V by 0 bases; bases with no gene match: 5. The CDR3 loop spans 13 amino acids. Per germline, CDR1 MNHNY and CDR2 SVGAGI (reference sequence).